Each of the 15 T cell receptor beta chains below was sequenced from the same sample in a study of blood T cell repertoires in COVID-19. Generated by immunoSEQ multiplex PCR, the TCRdb table keeps only in-frame clones and is missing some. The data show tens of thousands of clones, 76% seen once. Sequencing was done on a sample of peripheral blood. The receptors were sampled from a man between 65 and 85 years old with active or convalescent COVID-19.

The chain is built from TRBV6-5 and TRBJ2-4; D ambiguous. Germline assignment: CDR1 MNHEY and CDR2 SVGAGI. This CDR3 contains 13 residues. The V end lost 3 bases, the J end lost 9 bases, and 12 bases lay between the germline ends. The CDR3 region is CASSYSPGGIQYF. The CDR3 DNA reads TGTGCCAGCAGTTATTCTCCCGGCGGCATTCAGTACTTC.

Relative to its sample, this clone is medium-sized. The chain couples TRBV4-1 to TRBJ2-3; 10 bases are shared with TRBD2. Germline V gives CDR1 MGHRA, CDR2 YSYEKL. CDR3 length equals 14 residues. The J segment lost 6 bases and the V segment lost 4 bases, leaving 4 bases of the junction unmatched. DNA for the CDR3: TGCGCCAGCAGCCTCGTAGCGGGGGGTGATACGCAGTATTTT. Amino acids: CASSLVAGGDTQYF.

The gene calls are TRBV4-1 and TRBJ2-2; 7 bases are shared with TRBD2. The germline V gene has CDR1 MGHRA and CDR2 YSYEKL. J gave up 4 bases and V 1 base, and 9 bases lay outside the gene matches. There are 17 residues in the CDR3. This chain's CDR3 is CASSQVVGRGGTGELFF. Written as DNA, the CDR3 is TGCGCCAGCAGCCAAGTGGTAGGGAGGGGAGGCACCGGGGAGCTGTTTTTT.

The sample holds many counts of this clone. The same CDR3 can be traced to other DNA sequences in this sample. CDR3 in amino acids: CAWSSLGQGRMENTIYF. DNA of the CDR3: TGTGCCTGGAGTTCACTAGGACAGGGGAGAATGGAAAACACCATATATTTT. The rearrangement joins TRBV30 to TRBJ1-3; 9 nucleotides agree with TRBD1. The length of the CDR3 is 17 residues. Per the germline V gene, CDR1 is GTSNPN and CDR2 is SVGIG (reference sequence). V shed 2 bases, J shed 6 bases, and the junction held 14 bases outside the gene matches.

The J gene is TRBJ1-2, the V gene TRBV20-1; D is possibly TRBD1 (5 bases). Germline V gene sequence: CDR1 DFQATT, CDR2 SNEGSKA (reference sequence). Between the trimmed V and J ends, which lost 3 bases and 6 bases, there was a span of 8 bases. CDR3 length equals 11 residues. CDR3: CSASGGNGYTF. Written as DNA, the CDR3 is TGCAGTGCTAGCGGGGGGAATGGCTACACCTTC.

This clone appeared a few times. The chain combines TRBV4-1 with TRBJ2-2, with 7 bases aligning to TRBD2. With V trimmed by 4 bases and J by 4 bases, 15 bases remained unmatched. The CDR3 consists of 18 residues. Germline CDR1 reads MGHRA; CDR2 reads YSYEKL. The DNA for the CDR3 is TGCGCCAGCAGCCGGACCATAGTGACGGGGGGAGGCACCGGGGAGCTGTTTTTT. Translation: CASSRTIVTGGGTGELFF.

In this sample, this clone turned up a few times. The chain links TRBV5-1 to TRBJ1-1, with 10 bases that match TRBD1. V trimming: 4 bases; J trimming: 6 bases; junction bases outside the gene matches: 9. The CDR3 covers 15 residues. Germline V gives CDR1 SGHRS, CDR2 YFSETQ. The CDR3 is CASSQGTGVTSEAFF. The CDR3 region has the DNA TGCGCCAGCAGCCAGGGGACAGGGGTGACCTCTGAAGCTTTCTTT.

Only a few counts were recorded for this clone. V usage is TRBV18 and J usage is TRBJ2-5; D is unresolved. V was trimmed by 0 bases and J by 3 bases, leaving 8 bases between them. This CDR3 is built from 14 residues. CDR1 is KGHSH and CDR2 is LQKENI in the germline V gene. The CDR3 nucleotides are TGTGCCAGCTCACCACCGGCGGTGAAAGAGACCCAGTACTTC. This gives the protein CASSPPAVKETQYF.

The chain employs TRBV28 and TRBJ2-1; 8 positions agree with TRBD2. Trimming cost V 10 bases and J 10 bases; bases outside gene matches: 18. The V gene's germline CDR1 is MDHEN and CDR2 SYDVKM. There are 15 residues in the CDR3. The CDR3 region has the DNA TGTGCCACCCATCGTGCGGGGGGCCGATCATGGGAGCAGTTCTTC. It is translated as CATHRAGGRSWEQFF.

This clone has only one observation. The chain combines TRBV18 with TRBJ2-5; D not certain. V lost 5 bases to trimming and J lost 5 bases, with 15 bases between them. There are 14 residues in the CDR3. Germline loops: CDR1 KGHSH, CDR2 LQKENI. The CDR3 spells CASSTTFPPETQYF. CDR3 DNA: TGTGCCAGCTCAACTACATTCCCTCCGGAGACCCAGTACTTC.

V usage is TRBV28 and J usage is TRBJ2-5; 9 bases line up with TRBD2. The germline V gene has CDR1 MDHEN and CDR2 SYDVKM. The junction had 11 bases not matched to a gene; V was cut back by 7 bases and J by 5 bases. The CDR3 has 15 residues. The DNA for the CDR3 is TGTGCCAGCATGGAGCTAGCGGGACTACGCGAGACCCAGTACTTC. It translates to CASMELAGLRETQYF.

V usage is TRBV6-5 and J usage is TRBJ1-5; D is unresolved. Looked up from germline, CDR1 is MNHEY and CDR2 is SVGAGI. This CDR3 contains 15 residues. V was trimmed by 7 bases and J by 3 bases, leaving 16 bases between them. Written as DNA, the CDR3 is TGTGCCAGCACCCCTTCGGGATCACTCAATCAGCCCCAGCATTTT. Its protein is CASTPSGSLNQPQHF.

The chain recombines TRBV6-2 or TRBV6-3 with TRBJ2-5; weak D call: TRBD2 (5 bases). V dropped 6 bases and J dropped 5 bases, with 19 bases sitting between them. This CDR3 has 15 amino acids. Per the germline V gene, CDR1 is MNHEY and CDR2 is SVGEGT. In DNA, the CDR3 is TGTGCCAGCAGCCCTATGAAGAGCGGCTCGGAGACCCAGTACTTC. This sequence encodes CASSPMKSGSETQYF.

The rearrangement links TRBV24-1 to TRBJ2-5; 7 nucleotides align to TRBD1. This CDR3 is 14 amino acids long. J gave up 5 bases and V 4 bases, and 6 bases lay outside the gene matches. CDR1 KGHDR and CDR2 SFDVKD come from the germline V gene. The chain's CDR3 is CATSDRTGVETQYF. CDR3 bases: TGTGCCACCAGTGACAGAACAGGGGTCGAGACCCAGTACTTC.

The genes are TRBV6-6 and TRBJ2-3; 10 bases fit TRBD2. This CDR3 spans 14 amino acids. Looked up from germline, CDR1 is MNHNY and CDR2 is SVGAGI (reference sequence). V shed 6 bases, J shed 3 bases, and the junction held 3 bases outside the gene matches. DNA for the CDR3: TGTGCCAGCAGGATAGCGGGGGGTACAGATACGCAGTATTTT. It translates to CASRIAGGTDTQYF.